Below are 31 T cell receptor beta chains sequenced from a single sample in a study of blood T cells in healthy people across ages. A second PCR of about 7 to 12 cycles used a sample-barcoded 5' primer and a J-beta primer mix. Via MiXCR, TCRdb re-called the 5' RACE reads, giving one row per CDR3 protein. Of approximately 1.5 million distinct CDR3 sequences listed, 30% to 35% were seen once; the top ten hold approximately 10%. Sequencing input: blood. Source of these receptors: a woman in her 30s in good health.

This clonotype was counted many times. The junction does not match germline at one end; this may be a read error. The chain has TRBV4-1 and TRBJ2-3; 8 positions match TRBD1. The germline gives CDR1 MGHRA, CDR2 YSYEKL. The length of the CDR3 is 15 residues. The CDR3 coding sequence is TGTGCCAGCAGCCGCGGACAGGGAGACACAGATACGCAGTATTTT. Translated: CASSRGQGDTDTQYF.

The V call is TRBV2, the J call TRBJ2-7; D unresolved. This CDR3 is 12 amino acids long. The germline CDR1 and CDR2 sequences are SNHLY and FYNNEI. Between the trimmed V and J ends, which lost 3 bases and 4 bases, there was a span of 7 bases. The CDR3 nucleotides read TGTGCCAGCAGTGAGTGGGTTTACGAGCAGTACTTC. It translates to CASSEWVYEQYF. Full variable domain (missing parts from reference TRBV2 and TRBJ2-7): EPEVTQTPSHQVTQMGQEVILRCVPISNHLYFYWYRQILGQKVEFLVSFYNNEISEKSEIFDDQFSVERPDGSNFTLKIRSTKLEDSAMYFCASSEWVYEQYFGPGTRLTVT.

V and J are TRBV7-3 and TRBJ2-7; D call uncertain. V was pared by 0 bases and J by 5 bases, with 8 bases between. Germline values: CDR1 SGHTA, CDR2 FQGTGA. This CDR3 has 13 amino acids. Here the CDR3 DNA reads TGTGCCAGCAGCTTAACCCGCGCGGACGAGCAGTACTTC. This gives the protein CASSLTRADEQYF.

The sample holds a few counts of this clonotype. V is TRBV27 and J is TRBJ2-7, with TRBD1 identical over 7 bases. CDR3 length equals 14 residues. Germline V lookup: CDR1 MNHEY, CDR2 SMNVEV (reference sequence). V lost 5 bases and J lost 7; bases outside the gene matches: 11. The CDR3 loop reads CASSRRGPSEEQYF. CDR3 nucleotide sequence: TGTGCCAGCAGTAGAAGGGGGCCCAGCGAAGAGCAGTACTTC.

The table lists this clonotype with many counts. The chain links TRBV3-1 to TRBJ1-6; 10 bases fit TRBD1. Germline CDR1 reads LGHDT; CDR2 reads YNNKEL (reference sequence). The trim removed 4 bases at V and 8 bases at J, leaving 5 bases unmatched. This CDR3 comprises 15 residues. CDR3: CASSLTGGNDSPLHF. CDR3 nucleotide sequence: TGTGCCAGCAGCCTGACAGGGGGCAATGATTCACCCCTCCACTTT. The full variable domain, rest sourced from reference TRBV3-1 and TRBJ1-6, is DTAVSQTPKYLVTQMGNDKSIKCEQNLGHDTMYWYKQDSKKFLKIMFSYNNKELIINETVPNRFSPKSPDKAHLNLHINSLELGDSAVYFCASSLTGGNDSPLHFGNGTRLTVT.

The chain combines TRBV4-1 with TRBJ2-4; 8 bases align to TRBD2. The end of the DNA is better explained by TRBJ2-5, so the J call may be wrong. The CDR3 spans 15 residues. Germline assignment: CDR1 MGHRA and CDR2 YSYEKL. The CDR3 coding sequence is TGCGCCAGCAGCCACGGGAGGGGTGTATCGGAGACCCAGTACTTC. It codes for CASSHGRGVSETQYF.

This chain links TRBV5-1 with TRBJ2-5; D gene ambiguous. Near its end, the DNA agrees better with TRBJ2-7, so the J call may be wrong. Germline lookup yields CDR1 SGHRS and CDR2 YFSETQ. The CDR3 covers 15 residues. CDR3: CASSLGAGGWYEQYF. The CDR3 nucleotides read TGCGCCAGCAGCTTGGGGGCAGGCGGTTGGTACGAGCAGTACTTC.

The gene calls are TRBV4-1 and TRBJ1-1; D not resolved. This CDR3 is 15 amino acids long. Germline CDR1 and CDR2: MGHRA and YSYEKL. Trimming stripped 0 bases from V and 8 bases from J, with 16 bases between. The CDR3 region has the DNA TGCGCCAGCAGCCAAGATCGGGCGGGTGACGGGGAAGCTTTCTTT. Translating gives CASSQDRAGDGEAFF.

This clonotype appeared a few times. This sequence joins TRBV21-1 and TRBJ1-2. TRBV21-1 is listed as a pseudogene. The CDR3 has 14 amino acids. The CDR3 DNA is TGTGCCAGCAGCCTGGAGGGGACCCCCTATGGCTACACCTTC. The encoded protein is CASSLEGTPYGYTF.

The chain has TRBV7-9 and TRBJ1-5, with D hard to call. This CDR3 spans 13 amino acids. V shed 2 bases and J shed 4 bases, with 6 bases lying between them. Germline-derived CDR1 and CDR2 are SEHNR and FQNEAQ (reference sequence). The CDR3, as DNA: TGTGCCAGCAGCTTATCAGAGAATCAGCCCCAGCATTTT. Protein: CASSLSENQPQHF.

The J gene is TRBJ2-3, the V gene TRBV24-1; TRBD1 is a possible D gene (6 bases). The CDR3 spans 12 residues. Trimming removed 5 bases from V and 5 bases from J, with 7 bases in between. Germline V gene lookup returns CDR1 KGHDR and CDR2 SFDVKD. The CDR3 nucleotides are TGTGCCACCAGTGTAGGGGGAGATACGCAGTATTTT. Residues: CATSVGGDTQYF.

The chain has TRBV13 and TRBJ2-2; TRBD1 matches 9 bases. The CDR3 covers 14 residues. Germline V gives CDR1 PRHDT, CDR2 FYEKMQ (reference sequence). J gave up 6 bases and V 5 bases, and 4 bases lay outside the gene matches. For the CDR3, the DNA is TGTGCCAGCAGCACCACAGGGGGCCCCGGGGAGCTGTTTTTT. Protein sequence: CASSTTGGPGELFF.

This clonotype was found a few times. The V gene is TRBV7-9, the J gene TRBJ2-1; D call uncertain. The germline V gene encodes CDR1 SEHNR and CDR2 FQNEAQ (reference sequence). The CDR3 is 13 amino acids. The V gene lost 0 bases and the J gene lost 8 bases, with 8 bases spanning the gap. CDR3 residues: CASSLAPPDEQFF. CDR3 in DNA: TGTGCCAGCAGCTTAGCCCCCCCGGATGAGCAGTTCTTC.

This clonotype appeared a few times. The rearrangement links TRBV20-1 to TRBJ2-5, with D perhaps TRBD2 (5 bases). V gave up 1 base and J gave up 3 bases, with 15 bases separating them. The CDR3 consists of 15 residues. Germline-derived CDR1 and CDR2 are DFQATT and SNEGSKA (reference sequence). In nucleotides, the CDR3 is TGCAGTGCTAGAGGGGAGAGAAGCGGAGAAGAGACCCAGTACTTC. Encoded protein: CSARGERSGEETQYF.

CDR3 protein: CASSGPTGSGANVLTF. The CDR3 DNA follows: TGTGCCAGCAGCGGTCCAACGGGGTCTGGGGCCAACGTCCTGACTTTC. The gene calls are TRBV7-9 and TRBJ2-6, with D possibly TRBD2 on 5 matching bases. The CDR3 is 16 residues long. Germline CDR1 is SEHNR and CDR2 is FQNEAQ (reference sequence). Deletions cut 5 bases from V and 1 base from J, with 12 bases between.

The rearrangement links TRBV6-6 to TRBJ1-1, with D unclear. Germline loops: CDR1 MNHNY, CDR2 SVGAGI (reference sequence). This CDR3 is built from 14 residues. Trimming removed 7 bases from V and 3 bases from J, with 15 bases in between. The CDR3 loop reads CASTPKVFYTEAFF. In DNA form, the CDR3 reads TGTGCCAGCACTCCTAAGGTTTTCTACACTGAAGCTTTCTTT.

This rearrangement joins TRBV7-9 to TRBJ2-3; 8 nucleotides line up with TRBD2. There are 16 residues in the CDR3. V gave up 5 bases and J gave up 5 bases; unmatched junction bases: 12. Germline loops: CDR1 SEHNR, CDR2 FQNEAQ (reference sequence). CDR3 protein: CASSSWNGREGDTQYF. Written as DNA, the CDR3 is TGTGCCAGCAGCAGCTGGAACGGGAGGGAGGGAGATACGCAGTATTTT.

This clonotype was counted between two and nine times. V is TRBV7-3 and J is TRBJ2-1, with 12 positions matching TRBD2. CDR1 SGHTA and CDR2 FQGTGA come from the germline V gene. The J segment lost 1 base and the V segment lost 5 bases, leaving 9 bases of the junction unmatched. CDR3 size: 18 residues. This CDR3 reads CASSLQLAGGGSYNEQFF. The CDR3 coding sequence is TGTGCCAGCAGCCTCCAACTAGCGGGAGGCGGATCCTACAATGAGCAGTTCTTC. The full variable domain, completed using reference TRBV7-3 and TRBJ2-1, is GAGVSQTPSNKVTEKGKYVELRCDPISGHTALYWYRQSLGQGPEFLIYFQGTGAADDSGLPNDRFFAVRPEGSVSTLKIQRTERGDSAVYLCASSLQLAGGGSYNEQFFGPGTRLTVL.

This clonotype was counted a few times. The chain links TRBV18 to TRBJ2-5; maybe TRBD1 (5 bases). The ends were cut back, 1 base at V and 2 bases at J, with 8 bases in the middle. This CDR3 is built from 14 residues. Germline CDR1 is KGHSH and CDR2 is LQKENI. In DNA, the CDR3 is TGTGCCAGCTCACCACGTGGGGCACAAGAGACCCAGTACTTC. Encoded protein: CASSPRGAQETQYF.

The chain uses TRBV3-1 and TRBJ2-1, with TRBD2 matching over 10 bases. Germline values: CDR1 LGHDT, CDR2 YNNKEL (reference sequence). V lost 1 base to trimming and J lost 6 bases; unmatched junction nucleotides: 6. This CDR3 comprises 16 residues. The CDR3 reads CASSQASGRALNEQFF. For the CDR3, the DNA is TGTGCCAGCAGCCAAGCTAGCGGGAGAGCTCTCAATGAGCAGTTCTTC.

This chain connects TRBV7-2 to TRBJ2-5; D gene uncertain. The germline gives CDR1 SGHTA, CDR2 FQGNSA. V lost 5 bases and J 5 bases, leaving 9 bases between the germline ends. The CDR3 has 12 residues. The CDR3 here is CASSDRDETQYF. For the CDR3, the DNA is TGTGCCAGCAGCGACCGTGACGAGACCCAGTACTTC.

Worth noting for this clonotype: The final CDR3 position lacks the conserved phenylalanine or tryptophan, pointing to a likely read error. The CDR3 sequence is CASSQPTASTDTQYS. The CDR3 nucleotides read TGTGCCAGCAGCCAACCGACAGCTAGCACAGATACGCAGTATTCT. This sequence joins TRBV4-2 and TRBJ2-3; weak D call: TRBD1 (5 bases). The CDR3 length is 15 residues. Germline V gene lookup returns CDR1 LGHNA and CDR2 YNFKEQ. V was trimmed by 2 bases and J by 0 bases, leaving 9 bases between them.

This clonotype was counted ten times or more. The chain recombines TRBV28 with TRBJ2-7, with D maybe TRBD1 (7 bases). The V gene lost 11 bases and the J gene lost 5 bases, with 13 bases spanning the gap. CDR3 length: 11 amino acids. CDR1 and CDR2 (germline): MDHEN, SYDVKM. The CDR3 loop is CAVGGGDEQYF. In DNA, the CDR3 is TGTGCCGTTGGAGGGGGCGACGAGCAGTACTTC.

Concerning this clonotype itself: A much larger clone sits a single nucleotide away, making a read error possible. V gene TRBV20-1 combines with J gene TRBJ1-1, with D perhaps TRBD1 (6 bases). The CDR3 runs 15 residues. Germline V gene data show CDR1 as DFQATT and CDR2 as SNEGSKA (reference sequence). The CDR3 is CSAREGGGMNTEAFF. For the CDR3, the DNA is TGCAGTGCCAGAGAAGGGGGGGGGATGAACACTGAAGCTTTCTTT.

This sequence joins TRBV27 and TRBJ1-5; D might be TRBD1 (6 bases). V was trimmed by 10 bases and J by 1 base, leaving 11 bases between them. The CDR3 has 13 residues. In germline, CDR1 is MNHEY, CDR2 SMNVEV (reference sequence). The CDR3 protein is CANKTGSNQPQHF. The CDR3 nucleotides read TGTGCCAACAAAACAGGGAGCAATCAGCCCCAGCATTTT.

Of note for this clonotype: A read error is possible here, since a much larger clone lies one base away. The rearrangement links TRBV29-1 to TRBJ2-1, with D hard to call. The CDR3 spans 12 residues. Germline-derived CDR1 and CDR2 are SQVTM and ANQGSEA. V lost 7 bases to trimming and J lost 4 bases, with 11 bases between them. CDR3 protein: CSGVLRYNEQFF. CDR3 nucleotide sequence: TGCAGCGGTGTGTTGCGGTACAATGAGCAGTTCTTC.

The rearrangement uses TRBV9 and TRBJ2-1; the match to TRBD2 covers 7 bases. The CDR3 length is 16 residues. Looked up from germline, CDR1 is SGDLS and CDR2 is YYNGEE. The V and J ends lost 4 bases and 0 bases, in that order; junction bases with no gene match: 7. The CDR3 coding sequence is TGTGCCAGCAGCCGCGGGGGATATAGCTCCTACAATGAGCAGTTCTTC. Protein product: CASSRGGYSSYNEQFF.

The rearrangement joins TRBV20-1 to TRBJ1-1, with 9 nucleotides matching TRBD1. Trimming cost V 6 bases and J 3 bases; bases outside gene matches: 14. The CDR3 is made up of 16 amino acids. Looked up from germline, CDR1 is DFQATT and CDR2 is SNEGSKA (reference sequence). CDR3 protein: CSARPRDRVYYTEAFF. DNA of the CDR3: TGCAGTGCCAGACCCCGGGACAGGGTGTATTACACTGAAGCTTTCTTT.

J is TRBJ2-1 and V is TRBV2; 7 positions match TRBD1. CDR3 size: 14 residues. Germline CDR1 SNHLY, CDR2 FYNNEI. V gave up 1 base and J gave up 9 bases; unmatched junction bases: 6. The CDR3 sequence: CASSEGRRDSEQFF. The CDR3 region has the DNA TGTGCCAGCAGTGAAGGGCGCAGGGACAGTGAGCAGTTCTTC.

The V gene is TRBV4-1, the J gene TRBJ1-1; no definite D call. V was shortened by 4 bases and J by 5 bases, with 17 bases between the two germline ends. The CDR3 length is 15 residues. The germline V gene has CDR1 MGHRA and CDR2 YSYEKL. The CDR3 spells CASSPDAPRGTEAFF. The CDR3 coding sequence is TGCGCCAGCAGCCCGGACGCACCACGGGGAACTGAAGCTTTCTTT.

This clonotype was counted at least ten times. CDR3 sequence (DNA): TGCGCCAGCAGTCAAACTCGGGGCTCCTACGAGCAGTACTTC. Its translation: CASSQTRGSYEQYF. The gene calls are TRBV4-1 and TRBJ2-7, with D possibly being TRBD2 (5 bases). Germline-derived CDR1 and CDR2 are MGHRA and YSYEKL. This CDR3 region has 14 residues. Trimming cost V 6 bases and J 0 bases, with 12 bases left between them.